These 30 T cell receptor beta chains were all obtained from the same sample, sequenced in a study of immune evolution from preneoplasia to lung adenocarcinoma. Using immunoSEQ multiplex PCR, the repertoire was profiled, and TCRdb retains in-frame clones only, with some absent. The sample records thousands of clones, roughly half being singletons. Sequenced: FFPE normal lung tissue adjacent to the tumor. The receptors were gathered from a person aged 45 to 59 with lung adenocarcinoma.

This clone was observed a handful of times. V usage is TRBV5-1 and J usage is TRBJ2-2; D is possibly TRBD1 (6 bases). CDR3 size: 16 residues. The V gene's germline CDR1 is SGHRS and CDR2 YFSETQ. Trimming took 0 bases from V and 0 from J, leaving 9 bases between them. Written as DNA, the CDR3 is TGCGCCAGCAGCTTGGTTGGGGACACGAACACCGGGGAGCTGTTTTTT. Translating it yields CASSLVGDTNTGELFF. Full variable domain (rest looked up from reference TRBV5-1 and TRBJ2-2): KAGVTQTPRYLIKTRGQQVTLSCSPISGHRSVSWYQQTPGQGLQFLFEYFSETQRNKGNFPGRFSGRQFSNSRSEMNVSTLELGDSALYLCASSLVGDTNTGELFFGEGSRLTVL.

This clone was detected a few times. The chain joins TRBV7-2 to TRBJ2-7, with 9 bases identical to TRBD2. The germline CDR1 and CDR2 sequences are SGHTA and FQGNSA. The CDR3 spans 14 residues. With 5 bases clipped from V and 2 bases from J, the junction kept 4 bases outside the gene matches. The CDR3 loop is CASSVLAGAYEQYF. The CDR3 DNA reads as TGTGCCAGCAGCGTACTAGCGGGTGCCTACGAGCAGTACTTC.

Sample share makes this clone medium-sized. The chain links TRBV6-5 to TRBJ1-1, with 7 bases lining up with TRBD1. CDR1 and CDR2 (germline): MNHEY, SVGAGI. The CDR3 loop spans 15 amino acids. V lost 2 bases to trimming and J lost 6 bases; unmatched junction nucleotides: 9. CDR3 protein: CASSYTTGEDSEAFF. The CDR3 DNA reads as TGTGCCAGCAGTTACACCACAGGGGAGGACTCTGAAGCTTTCTTT.

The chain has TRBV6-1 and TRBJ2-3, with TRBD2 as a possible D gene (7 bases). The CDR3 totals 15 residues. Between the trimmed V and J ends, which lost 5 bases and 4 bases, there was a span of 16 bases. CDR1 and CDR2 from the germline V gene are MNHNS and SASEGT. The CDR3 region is CASSNVRGAPDTQYF. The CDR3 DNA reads TGTGCCAGCAGTAACGTCCGGGGGGCCCCAGATACGCAGTATTTT.

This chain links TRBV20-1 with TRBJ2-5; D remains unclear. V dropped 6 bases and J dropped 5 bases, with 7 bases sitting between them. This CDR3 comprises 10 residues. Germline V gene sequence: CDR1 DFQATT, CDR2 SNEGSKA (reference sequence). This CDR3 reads CSAVGETQYF. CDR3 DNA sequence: TGCAGTGCAGTCGGTGAGACCCAGTACTTC.

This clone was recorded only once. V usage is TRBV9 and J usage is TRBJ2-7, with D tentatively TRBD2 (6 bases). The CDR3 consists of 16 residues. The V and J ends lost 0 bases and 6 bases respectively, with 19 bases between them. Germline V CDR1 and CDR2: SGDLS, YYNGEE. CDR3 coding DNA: TGTGCCAGCAGCGTAGGGCGTAGCGGAGGATGGGGCGAGCAGTACTTC. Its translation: CASSVGRSGGWGEQYF.

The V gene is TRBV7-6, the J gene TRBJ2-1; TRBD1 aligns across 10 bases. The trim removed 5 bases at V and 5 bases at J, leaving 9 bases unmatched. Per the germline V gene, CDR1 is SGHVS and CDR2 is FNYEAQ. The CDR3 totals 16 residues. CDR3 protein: CASSPWTGGFNNEQFF. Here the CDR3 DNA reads TGTGCCAGCAGCCCATGGACAGGGGGATTCAACAATGAGCAGTTCTTC.

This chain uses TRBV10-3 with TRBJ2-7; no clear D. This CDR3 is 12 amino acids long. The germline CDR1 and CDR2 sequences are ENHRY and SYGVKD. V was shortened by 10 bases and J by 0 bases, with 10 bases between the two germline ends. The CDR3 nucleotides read TGTGCCACCCTGACGGACTCCTACGAGCAGTACTTC. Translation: CATLTDSYEQYF.

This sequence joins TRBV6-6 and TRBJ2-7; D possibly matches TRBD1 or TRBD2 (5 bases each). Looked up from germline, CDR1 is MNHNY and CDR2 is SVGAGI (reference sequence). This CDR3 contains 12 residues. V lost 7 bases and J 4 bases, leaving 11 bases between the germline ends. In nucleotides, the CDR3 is TGTGCCAGCACTAGAGGGGTATACGAGCAGTACTTC. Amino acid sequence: CASTRGVYEQYF.

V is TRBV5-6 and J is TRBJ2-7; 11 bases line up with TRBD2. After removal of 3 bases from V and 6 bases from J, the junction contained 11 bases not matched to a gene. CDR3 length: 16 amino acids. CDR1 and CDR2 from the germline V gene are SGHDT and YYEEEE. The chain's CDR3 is CASSSGTSGIVGEQYF. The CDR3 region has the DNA TGTGCCAGCAGCTCCGGGACTAGCGGTATCGTCGGCGAGCAGTACTTC. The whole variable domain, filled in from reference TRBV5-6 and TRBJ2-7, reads DAGVTQSPTHLIKTRGQQVTLRCSPKSGHDTVSWYQQALGQGPQFIFQYYEEEERQRGNFPDRFSGHQFPNYSSELNVNALLLGDSALYLCASSSGTSGIVGEQYFGPGTRLTVT.

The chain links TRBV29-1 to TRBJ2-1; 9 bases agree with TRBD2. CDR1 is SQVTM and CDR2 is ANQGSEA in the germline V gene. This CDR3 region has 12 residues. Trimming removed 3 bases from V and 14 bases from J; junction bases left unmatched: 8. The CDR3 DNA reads TGCAGCGTTGAGGGGCGGGGGGGCAGGAAGTTCTTC. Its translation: CSVEGRGGRKFF.

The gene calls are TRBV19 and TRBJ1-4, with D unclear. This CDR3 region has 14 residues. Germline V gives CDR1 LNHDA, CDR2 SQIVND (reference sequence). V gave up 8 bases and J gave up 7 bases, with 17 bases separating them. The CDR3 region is CASRFEGAVEKLFF. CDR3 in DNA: TGTGCCAGTCGATTCGAGGGTGCGGTTGAAAAACTGTTTTTT.

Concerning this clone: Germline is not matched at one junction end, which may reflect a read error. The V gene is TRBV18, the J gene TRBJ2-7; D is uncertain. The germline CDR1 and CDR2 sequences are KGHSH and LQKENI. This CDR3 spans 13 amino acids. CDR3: CASSVQNDDSKHF. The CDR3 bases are TGTGCCAGCTCAGTTCAGAACGACGATTCCAAGCACTTC.

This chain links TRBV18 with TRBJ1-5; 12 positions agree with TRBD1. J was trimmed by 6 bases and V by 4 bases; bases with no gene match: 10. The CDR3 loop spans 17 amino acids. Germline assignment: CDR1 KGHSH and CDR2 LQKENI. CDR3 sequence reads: CASSRSGTGGVSQPQHF. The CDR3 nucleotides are TGTGCCAGCTCACGCTCCGGGACAGGGGGCGTGAGTCAGCCCCAGCATTTT.

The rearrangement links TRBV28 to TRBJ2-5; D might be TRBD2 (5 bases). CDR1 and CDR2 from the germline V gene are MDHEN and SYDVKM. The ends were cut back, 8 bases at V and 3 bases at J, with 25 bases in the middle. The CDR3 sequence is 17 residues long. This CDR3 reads CASGPGGSMTREETQYF. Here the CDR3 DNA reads TGTGCCAGCGGCCCCGGCGGCTCCATGACGCGGGAAGAGACCCAGTACTTC.

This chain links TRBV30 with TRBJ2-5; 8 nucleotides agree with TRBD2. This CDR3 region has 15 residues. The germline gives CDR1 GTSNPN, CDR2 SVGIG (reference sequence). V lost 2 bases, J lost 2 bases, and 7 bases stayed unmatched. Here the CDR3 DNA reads TGTGCCTGGAGTCCAACTAGCGGATCTCAAGAGACCCAGTACTTC. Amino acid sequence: CAWSPTSGSQETQYF.

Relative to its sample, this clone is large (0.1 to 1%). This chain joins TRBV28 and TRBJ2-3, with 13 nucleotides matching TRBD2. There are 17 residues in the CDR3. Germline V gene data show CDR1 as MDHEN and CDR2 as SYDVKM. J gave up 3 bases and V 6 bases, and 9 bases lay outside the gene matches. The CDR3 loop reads CASSPGTSGMGTDTQYF. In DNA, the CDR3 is TGTGCCAGCAGCCCCGGGACTAGCGGGATGGGTACAGATACGCAGTATTTT.

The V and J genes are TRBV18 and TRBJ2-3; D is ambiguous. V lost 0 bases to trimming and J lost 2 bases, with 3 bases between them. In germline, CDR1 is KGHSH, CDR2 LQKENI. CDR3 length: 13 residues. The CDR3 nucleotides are TGTGCCAGCTCACCACCGGTCACAGATACGCAGTATTTT. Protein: CASSPPVTDTQYF.

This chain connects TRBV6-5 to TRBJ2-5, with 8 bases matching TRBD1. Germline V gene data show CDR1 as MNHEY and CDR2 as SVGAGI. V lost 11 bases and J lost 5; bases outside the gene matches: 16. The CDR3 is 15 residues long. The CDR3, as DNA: TGTGCCTCACAACGTCAGGGGGCTCACTCCGAGACCCAGTACTTC. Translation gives CASQRQGAHSETQYF.

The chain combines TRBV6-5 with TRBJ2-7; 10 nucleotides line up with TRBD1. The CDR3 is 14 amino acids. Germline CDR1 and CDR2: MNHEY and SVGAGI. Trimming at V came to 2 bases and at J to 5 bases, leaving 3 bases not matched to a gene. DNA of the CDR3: TGTGCCAGCAGTTACCGGGACAGGGGCGACGAGCAGTACTTC. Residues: CASSYRDRGDEQYF.

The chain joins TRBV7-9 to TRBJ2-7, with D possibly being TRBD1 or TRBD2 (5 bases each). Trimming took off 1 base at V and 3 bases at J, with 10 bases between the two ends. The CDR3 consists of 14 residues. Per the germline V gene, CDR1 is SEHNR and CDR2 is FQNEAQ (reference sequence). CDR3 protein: CASSLGRGRYEQYF. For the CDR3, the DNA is TGTGCCAGCAGCTTAGGTCGGGGCCGCTACGAGCAGTACTTC.

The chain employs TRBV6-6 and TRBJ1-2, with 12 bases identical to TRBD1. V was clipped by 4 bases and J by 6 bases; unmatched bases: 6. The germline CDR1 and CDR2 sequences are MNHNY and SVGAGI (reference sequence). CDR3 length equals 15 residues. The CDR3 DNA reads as TGTGCCAGCAGTTCCCGGGACAGGGGGCCGAATGGCTACACCTTC. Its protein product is CASSSRDRGPNGYTF.

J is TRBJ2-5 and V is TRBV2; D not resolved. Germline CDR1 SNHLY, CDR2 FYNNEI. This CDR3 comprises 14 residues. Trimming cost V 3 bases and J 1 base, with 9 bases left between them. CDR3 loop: CASSDSHIQETQYF. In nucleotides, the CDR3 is TGTGCCAGCAGTGATTCCCACATCCAAGAGACCCAGTACTTC.

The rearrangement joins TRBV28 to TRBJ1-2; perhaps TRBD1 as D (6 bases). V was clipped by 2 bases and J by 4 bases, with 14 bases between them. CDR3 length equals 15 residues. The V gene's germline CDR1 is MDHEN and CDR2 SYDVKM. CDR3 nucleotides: TGTGCCAGCAGTTTACGCCAGGACAGCCTCTATGGCTACACCTTC. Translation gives CASSLRQDSLYGYTF.

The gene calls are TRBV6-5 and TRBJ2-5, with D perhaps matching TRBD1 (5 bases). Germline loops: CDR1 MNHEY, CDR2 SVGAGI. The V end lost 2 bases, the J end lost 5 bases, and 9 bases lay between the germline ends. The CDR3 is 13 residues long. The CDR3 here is CASSYRGRETQYF. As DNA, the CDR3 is TGTGCCAGCAGTTACAGGGGCAGGGAGACCCAGTACTTC.

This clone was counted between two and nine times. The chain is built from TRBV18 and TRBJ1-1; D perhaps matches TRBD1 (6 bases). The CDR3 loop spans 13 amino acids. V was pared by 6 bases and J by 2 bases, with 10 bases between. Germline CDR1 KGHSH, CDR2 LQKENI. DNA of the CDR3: TGTGCCAGCTCTACGGACAGAAACACTGAAGCTTTCTTT. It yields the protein CASSTDRNTEAFF.

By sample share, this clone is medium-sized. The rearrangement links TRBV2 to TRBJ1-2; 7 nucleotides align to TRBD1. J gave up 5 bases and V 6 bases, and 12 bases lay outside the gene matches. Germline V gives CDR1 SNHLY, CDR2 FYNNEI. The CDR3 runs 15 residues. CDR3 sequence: CASSHTRGDSYGYTF. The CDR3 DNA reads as TGTGCCAGCAGCCACACTCGGGGGGACAGTTATGGCTACACCTTC.

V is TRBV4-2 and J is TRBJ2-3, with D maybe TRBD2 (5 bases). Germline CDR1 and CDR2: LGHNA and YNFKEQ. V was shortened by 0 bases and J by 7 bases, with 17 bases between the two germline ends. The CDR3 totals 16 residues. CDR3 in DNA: TGTGCCAGCAGCCAAGATCGTCCGGAGGAGGCGAATACGCAGTATTTT. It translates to CASSQDRPEEANTQYF.

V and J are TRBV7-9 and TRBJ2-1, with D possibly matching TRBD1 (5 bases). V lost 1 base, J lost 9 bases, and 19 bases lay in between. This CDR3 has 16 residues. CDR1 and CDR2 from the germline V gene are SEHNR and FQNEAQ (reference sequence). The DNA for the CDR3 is TGTGCCAGCAGCTTAGGGATGGGCAGGGCCGCGGCTGAGCAGTTCTTC. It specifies CASSLGMGRAAAEQFF.

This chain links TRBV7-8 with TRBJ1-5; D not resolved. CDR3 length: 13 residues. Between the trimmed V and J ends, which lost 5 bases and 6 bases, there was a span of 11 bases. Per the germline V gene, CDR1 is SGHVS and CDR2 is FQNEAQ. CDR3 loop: CASSPQMGQPQHF. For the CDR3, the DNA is TGTGCCAGCAGCCCGCAGATGGGTCAGCCCCAGCATTTT.